Each of the 27 T cell receptor beta chains below was sequenced from the same sample in a study of shared clonotypes between healthy human individuals. Clones were read by immunoSEQ multiplex PCR, and TCRdb kept only the in-frame ones, dropping some. The data show 2 million to 2.5 million clones, 85% to 95% seen once. The sample comprised naive CD4+ T cells from PBMCs. This sample's subset: CD45RA+ positively selected. The receptors were sampled from a man aged 18 to 29 in good health. Some clones in this sample may be carry-over from other donors' samples.

The chain uses TRBV6-6 and TRBJ2-5, with TRBD2 matching 11 bases. From germline, CDR1 is MNHNY and CDR2 SVGAGI (reference sequence). The CDR3 has 14 residues. J was trimmed by 5 bases and V by 6 bases; bases with no gene match: 5. The CDR3, as DNA: TGTGCCAGCAGCCAAACTAGCGGGAGTGAGACCCAGTACTTC. This sequence encodes CASSQTSGSETQYF.

This chain joins TRBV6-6 and TRBJ1-1; TRBD1 matches 7 bases. Germline CDR1 MNHNY, CDR2 SVGAGI (reference sequence). Trimming cost V 5 bases and J 4 bases; bases outside gene matches: 4. The length of the CDR3 is 13 residues. The CDR3: CASSSRGATEAFF. Here the CDR3 DNA reads TGTGCCAGCAGTAGCAGGGGGGCCACTGAAGCTTTCTTT.

V gene TRBV9 combines with J gene TRBJ1-1; 8 nucleotides match TRBD1. V dropped 3 bases and J dropped 2; count of bases not matched to a gene: 6. CDR1 is SGDLS, CDR2 YYNGEE, per germline. CDR3 length equals 15 residues. DNA of the CDR3: TGTGCCAGCAGCGAGAGGGGACAGGCCAACACTGAAGCTTTCTTT. It yields the protein CASSERGQANTEAFF.

Regarding this clone: Additional DNA sequences in this sample encode the identical CDR3. V and J are TRBV6-5 and TRBJ2-5, with D uncertain. V shed 6 bases and J shed 1 base, with 9 bases lying between them. Germline values: CDR1 MNHEY, CDR2 SVGAGI. The CDR3 extends over 13 amino acids. CDR3 nucleotide sequence: TGTGCCAGCAGGGCCCCAGGCCAAGAGACCCAGTACTTC. Its translation is CASRAPGQETQYF.

On this clone itself: The sample contains more than one DNA sequence encoding this CDR3. This chain connects TRBV28 to TRBJ1-1; D gene uncertain. Trimming removed 3 bases from V and 2 bases from J, with 4 bases in between. The CDR3 is 12 amino acids. Germline V gives CDR1 MDHEN, CDR2 SYDVKM. The CDR3, as DNA: TGTGCCAGCAGTTTGAGTAACACTGAAGCTTTCTTT. It translates to CASSLSNTEAFF.

In the case of this clone: This sample includes further DNA sequences coding for the same CDR3. The V call is TRBV6-1, the J call TRBJ2-7; the D gene could be TRBD1 or TRBD2 (5 bases each). Deletions cut 6 bases from V and 4 bases from J, with 13 bases between. The CDR3 covers 13 residues. Germline CDR1 reads MNHNS; CDR2 reads SASEGT. Here the CDR3 reads CASSTGTAYEQYF. The DNA for the CDR3 is TGTGCCAGCAGCACCGGGACGGCTTACGAGCAGTACTTC.

The rearrangement uses TRBV28 and TRBJ2-7, with 10 bases matching TRBD1. Looked up from germline, CDR1 is MDHEN and CDR2 is SYDVKM. There are 15 residues in the CDR3. Unmatched junction bases numbered 10, after V lost 6 bases and J lost 5 bases. In DNA, the CDR3 is TGTGCCAGCAGCCTCCGGACAGGGGGACTGGACGAGCAGTACTTC. Translated, it gives CASSLRTGGLDEQYF.

This sequence joins TRBV6-1 and TRBJ1-5, with a tentative D call TRBD1 (5 bases). The CDR3 spans 13 residues. V was cut by 6 bases and J by 7 bases, with 13 bases left in between. Germline assignment: CDR1 MNHNS and CDR2 SASEGT. The CDR3: CASSLGGEQPQHF. DNA for the CDR3: TGTGCCAGCAGCCTGGGAGGGGAGCAGCCCCAGCATTTT.

The chain couples TRBV27 to TRBJ2-2, with D unclear. Trimming took 1 base from V and 6 from J, leaving 3 bases between them. CDR1 MNHEY and CDR2 SMNVEV come from the germline V gene (reference sequence). This CDR3 is built from 12 residues. CDR3 protein: CASSLWPGELFF. The CDR3 nucleotides are TGTGCCAGCAGTTTATGGCCCGGGGAGCTGTTTTTT.

The V call is TRBV27, the J call TRBJ1-1; D remains ambiguous. V lost 3 bases and J 0 bases, leaving 8 bases between the germline ends. Germline CDR1 is MNHEY and CDR2 is SMNVEV (reference sequence). The CDR3 has 14 amino acids. The CDR3 nucleotides are TGTGCCAGCAGTTTTGGAGGGCTGAACACTGAAGCTTTCTTT. This gives the protein CASSFGGLNTEAFF.

To note about this clone: The sample contains more than one DNA sequence encoding this CDR3. This chain links TRBV6-6 with TRBJ1-1; TRBD1 matches at 8 bases. V shed 2 bases, J shed 7 bases, and the junction held 6 bases outside the gene matches. Germline-derived CDR1 and CDR2 are MNHNY and SVGAGI (reference sequence). CDR3 length: 14 residues. For the CDR3, the DNA is TGTGCCAGCAGTTACCTACAGGGGGTGGGTGAAGCTTTCTTT. Residues: CASSYLQGVGEAFF.

The J gene is TRBJ2-2, the V gene TRBV6-5; maybe TRBD1 (6 bases). This CDR3 contains 15 residues. Germline V gene data show CDR1 as MNHEY and CDR2 as SVGAGI. The V end was cut by 7 bases, the J end by 3 bases, with 15 bases between. CDR3 region: CASKWGQSDTGELFF. The DNA for the CDR3 is TGTGCCAGCAAGTGGGGACAAAGTGACACCGGGGAGCTGTTTTTT.

This rearrangement joins TRBV7-9 to TRBJ2-7, with a weak D call TRBD1 (6 bases). The CDR3 has 15 residues. From germline, CDR1 is SEHNR and CDR2 FQNEAQ (reference sequence). The V gene lost 3 bases and the J gene lost 6 bases, with 18 bases spanning the gap. The CDR3 loop reads CASSLRGRGLVEQYF. The CDR3 nucleotides read TGTGCCAGCAGCTTGAGGGGCAGGGGTTTGGTCGAGCAGTACTTC.

This clone was detected only once. The chain couples TRBV28 to TRBJ2-2; D not certain. The germline CDR1 and CDR2 sequences are MDHEN and SYDVKM. Trimming took 8 bases from V and 5 from J, leaving 9 bases between them. CDR3 length: 12 amino acids. The CDR3, as DNA: TGTGCCAGCGGGCTTACTACCGGGGAGCTGTTTTTT. Amino acid sequence: CASGLTTGELFF.

The rearrangement joins TRBV29-1 to TRBJ2-1; tentatively, D is TRBD2 (6 bases). This CDR3 region has 13 residues. Germline V CDR1 and CDR2: SQVTM, ANQGSEA. The V and J ends lost 4 bases and 7 bases respectively, with 14 bases between them. The CDR3, as DNA: TGCAGCGTTGCTGCGGGACCGATAAATGAGCAGTTCTTC. Translating gives CSVAAGPINEQFF.

V is TRBV28 and J is TRBJ2-5, with 8 bases matching TRBD2. The germline CDR1 and CDR2 sequences are MDHEN and SYDVKM. V lost 5 bases, J lost 6 bases, and 5 bases stayed unmatched. This CDR3 is built from 13 residues. For the CDR3, the DNA is TGTGCCAGCAGTCCCGGGGGGGCTAAGACCCAGTACTTC. Translating it yields CASSPGGAKTQYF. The complete variable domain, with remaining parts taken from reference TRBV28 and TRBJ2-5, reads DVKVTQSSRYLVKRTGEKVFLECVQDMDHENMFWYRQDPGLGLRLIYFSYDVKMKEKGDIPEGYSVSREKKERFSLILESASTNQTSMYLCASSPGGAKTQYFGPGTRLLVL.

This clone was detected only a few times. The V and J genes are TRBV6-4 and TRBJ1-5, with D maybe TRBD1 (5 bases). The CDR3 runs 13 residues. Germline loops: CDR1 MRHNA, CDR2 SNTAGT. The ends were cut back, 5 bases at V and 5 bases at J, with 10 bases in the middle. The CDR3 loop reads CASSRTPYQPQHF. The CDR3 region has the DNA TGTGCCAGCAGTAGGACACCTTATCAGCCCCAGCATTTT.

The chain links TRBV2 to TRBJ1-5; TRBD1 agrees at 7 bases. CDR1 and CDR2 from the germline V gene are SNHLY and FYNNEI. This CDR3 region has 14 residues. V was pared by 10 bases and J by 5 bases, with 11 bases of the junction left unmatched. The CDR3 region has the DNA TGTGCCACCTCAGGGGGAAGTAGGGATCAGCCCCAGCATTTT. Translation gives CATSGGSRDQPQHF.

This chain uses TRBV4-2 with TRBJ1-2, with no clear D. Germline values: CDR1 LGHNA, CDR2 YNFKEQ. V lost 5 bases and J 0 bases, leaving 13 bases between the germline ends. The CDR3 spans 15 residues. The CDR3 DNA is TGTGCCAGCAGCAGAACGAGGGCACCTAACTATGGCTACACCTTC. Encoded protein: CASSRTRAPNYGYTF.

This clone appeared once. Distinct nucleotide sequences in the sample also encode this CDR3. The chain has TRBV5-6 and TRBJ2-5; D is ambiguous. This CDR3 is built from 11 residues. V was trimmed by 4 bases and J by 3 bases, leaving 4 bases between them. Germline V lookup: CDR1 SGHDT, CDR2 YYEEEE. The CDR3 protein is CASSREETQYF. DNA of the CDR3: TGTGCCAGCAGCCGCGAAGAGACCCAGTACTTC.

This chain connects TRBV5-1 to TRBJ2-5, with TRBD2 identical over 9 bases. V lost 7 bases to trimming and J lost 5 bases; unmatched junction nucleotides: 9. The length of the CDR3 is 14 residues. Per the germline V gene, CDR1 is SGHRS and CDR2 is YFSETQ. The chain's CDR3 is CASRGREGSETQYF. In DNA form, the CDR3 reads TGCGCCAGCCGAGGGCGGGAGGGCTCGGAGACCCAGTACTTC.

This chain uses TRBV4-3 with TRBJ2-2; D might be TRBD2 (7 bases). Trimming removed 5 bases from V and 4 bases from J, with 14 bases in between. Germline V gives CDR1 LGHNA, CDR2 YSLEER. The length of the CDR3 is 15 residues. The CDR3 sequence is CASSYRGGGTGELFF. CDR3 DNA sequence: TGCGCCAGCAGCTACCGGGGAGGGGGCACCGGGGAGCTGTTTTTT.

The gene calls are TRBV29-1 and TRBJ2-7, with 9 bases matching TRBD2. Trimming cost V 7 bases and J 7 bases; bases outside gene matches: 14. The length of the CDR3 is 14 residues. From germline, CDR1 is SQVTM and CDR2 ANQGSEA. The CDR3 protein is CSAIMTSGDLEQYF. The CDR3 nucleotides read TGCAGCGCGATTATGACTAGCGGAGACCTTGAGCAGTACTTC.

The gene calls are TRBV10-3 and TRBJ2-3, with TRBD2 matching 10 bases. The CDR3 has 18 residues. With V trimmed by 5 bases and J by 5 bases, 16 bases remained unmatched. The germline V gene has CDR1 ENHRY and CDR2 SYGVKD. The CDR3 reads CAISPGGFRAGGGDTQYF. In DNA form, the CDR3 reads TGTGCCATCAGTCCCGGCGGGTTTCGAGCGGGAGGGGGAGATACGCAGTATTTT.

A remark on this clone: Other DNA variants within this sample encode the same CDR3. The chain is built from TRBV2 and TRBJ1-5; tentative D call: TRBD1 (5 bases). Trimming pared 4 bases from V and 1 base from J, leaving 5 bases between. The germline V gene encodes CDR1 SNHLY and CDR2 FYNNEI. The CDR3 runs to 13 residues. The CDR3 sequence is CASSGGSNQPQHF. CDR3 DNA: TGTGCCAGCAGTGGGGGCAGCAATCAGCCCCAGCATTTT.

The rearrangement uses TRBV7-9 and TRBJ2-1, with a weak D call TRBD2 (5 bases). In germline, CDR1 is SEHNR, CDR2 FQNEAQ (reference sequence). Trimming took 2 bases from V and 2 from J, leaving 13 bases between them. The CDR3 is 16 amino acids. The CDR3 here is CASSLRRSTAYNEQFF. The CDR3 DNA is TGTGCCAGCAGCTTAAGGAGGTCTACAGCCTACAATGAGCAGTTCTTC.

This clone occurred once. The J gene is TRBJ2-6, the V gene TRBV25-1; the D gene is possibly TRBD2 (6 bases). CDR1 is MGHDK and CDR2 is SYGVNS in the germline V gene. CDR3 length: 16 amino acids. V shed 6 bases and J shed 1 base, with 13 bases lying between them. The CDR3 nucleotides are TGTGCCAGCAGCCGTGGGCGGGGATCTGGGGCCAACGTCCTGACTTTC. Residues: CASSRGRGSGANVLTF.